A selection of T cell receptor beta chains follows, all from one sample in a study of cytomegalovirus exposure and HLA in healthy donors. Clones were sequenced by immunoSEQ multiplex PCR, and TCRdb holds only the in-frame ones, with some missing. The sample holds roughly 170,000 clones, 75% to 90% seen once. The sample consisted of PBMCs. These receptors all come from a man aged 50 to 60 in good health and CMV-seronegative. CDR3s include the opening cysteine and the closing phenylalanine or tryptophan. Fields, in order: D gene, clone size, V gene, J gene, CDR3 protein, CDR3 DNA. The D gene is left open where the match is weak. Not all rows give a size; the values are once, few, many and, for expanded clones, a class.

D gene: NA; clone size: once; V gene: TRBV29-1; J gene: TRBJ2-7; CDR3 protein: CSVDGSGYEQYF; CDR3 DNA: TGCAGCGTTGATGGCAGTGGCTACGAGCAGTACTTC
D gene: TRBD1; clone size: NA; V gene: TRBV6-1; J gene: TRBJ1-3; CDR3 protein: CASSGRGQSPSGNTIYF; CDR3 DNA: TGTGCCAGCAGTGGACGGGGACAGTCCCCCTCTGGAAACACCATATATTTT
D gene: NA; clone size: few; V gene: TRBV5-1; J gene: TRBJ1-5; CDR3 protein: CASREVGQPQHF; CDR3 DNA: TGCGCCAGCCGGGAAGTGGGTCAGCCCCAGCATTTT
D gene: NA; clone size: once; V gene: TRBV7-3; J gene: TRBJ2-3; CDR3 protein: CASSPAGGDTQYF; CDR3 DNA: TGTGCCAGCAGCCCCGCCGGGGGAGATACGCAGTATTTT
D gene: NA; clone size: few; V gene: TRBV5-1; J gene: TRBJ1-1; CDR3 protein: CASSLVTGQMNTEAFF; CDR3 DNA: TGCGCCAGCAGCTTGGTGACTGGACAGATGAACACTGAAGCTTTCTTT
D gene: NA; clone size: NA; V gene: TRBV6-5; J gene: TRBJ1-2; CDR3 protein: CASSRQANYGYTF; CDR3 DNA: TGTGCCAGCAGTCGACAGGCTAACTATGGCTACACCTTC
D gene: NA; clone size: NA; V gene: TRBV7-8; J gene: TRBJ2-7; CDR3 protein: CASSARGGYYEQYF; CDR3 DNA: TGTGCCAGCAGCGCACGAGGAGGTTACTACGAGCAGTACTTC
D gene: TRBD2; clone size: NA; V gene: TRBV7-2; J gene: TRBJ2-7; CDR3 protein: CASSSPGLAVHEQYF; CDR3 DNA: TGTGCCAGCAGCTCTCCGGGACTAGCAGTCCACGAGCAGTACTTC
D gene: TRBD1; clone size: NA; V gene: TRBV7-9; J gene: TRBJ2-7; CDR3 protein: CASSSDQGAYEQYF; CDR3 DNA: TGTGCCAGCAGCTCAGACCAGGGGGCATACGAGCAGTACTTC
D gene: NA; clone size: NA; V gene: TRBV29-1; J gene: TRBJ2-7; CDR3 protein: CSVPGTPSYEQYF; CDR3 DNA: TGCAGCGTCCCCGGGACACCGTCCTACGAGCAGTACTTC
D gene: NA; clone size: NA; V gene: TRBV14; J gene: TRBJ1-2; CDR3 protein: CASSQDRIYGYTF; CDR3 DNA: TGTGCCAGCAGCCAAGATCGTATTTATGGCTACACCTTC
D gene: NA; clone size: few; V gene: TRBV2; J gene: TRBJ1-1; CDR3 protein: CASRFTGSDTEAFF; CDR3 DNA: TGTGCCAGCAGGTTCACAGGGTCTGACACTGAAGCTTTCTTT
D gene: NA; clone size: NA; V gene: TRBV19; J gene: TRBJ2-2; CDR3 protein: CASSIPMGGAGELFF; CDR3 DNA: TGTGCCAGTAGTATACCGATGGGGGGAGCGGGGGAGCTGTTTTTT
D gene: TRBD1; clone size: NA; V gene: TRBV19; J gene: TRBJ1-5; CDR3 protein: CASSEIQGANQPQHF; CDR3 DNA: TGTGCCAGTAGTGAAATACAGGGGGCAAATCAGCCCCAGCATTTT
D gene: TRBD1; clone size: once; V gene: TRBV5-1; J gene: TRBJ1-3; CDR3 protein: CASSLGPTGAISGNTIYF; CDR3 DNA: TGCGCCAGCAGCTTGGGACCGACAGGGGCCATCTCTGGAAACACCATATATTTT
D gene: TRBD1; clone size: NA; V gene: TRBV5-1; J gene: TRBJ1-3; CDR3 protein: CASSLDREGNTIYF; CDR3 DNA: TGCGCCAGCAGCCTGGACAGGGAGGGAAACACCATATATTTT
D gene: NA; clone size: NA; V gene: TRBV7-3; J gene: TRBJ1-2; CDR3 protein: CASSLTAVSEAGYTF; CDR3 DNA: TGTGCCAGCAGCTTAACGGCAGTCAGCGAGGCTGGCTACACCTTC
D gene: NA; clone size: NA; V gene: TRBV15; J gene: TRBJ1-2; CDR3 protein: CATSRDLNGLASGGYAF; CDR3 DNA: TGTGCCACCAGCAGAGACTTGAATGGACTGGCAAGTGGTGGCTACGCCTTC
D gene: NA; clone size: once; V gene: TRBV5-1; J gene: TRBJ2-2; CDR3 protein: CASSSGVGAGELFF; CDR3 DNA: TGCGCCAGCAGCTCTGGAGTAGGGGCCGGGGAGCTGTTTTTT
D gene: NA; clone size: NA; V gene: TRBV11-3; J gene: TRBJ1-1; CDR3 protein: CASSLRGMNTEAFF; CDR3 DNA: TGTGCCAGCAGCTTACGGGGGATGAACACTGAAGCTTTCTTT
D gene: NA; clone size: NA; V gene: TRBV30; J gene: TRBJ1-5; CDR3 protein: CAWSRVRGNQPQHF; CDR3 DNA: TGTGCCTGGAGTCGGGTGAGGGGCAATCAGCCCCAGCATTTT
D gene: TRBD1; clone size: NA; V gene: TRBV18; J gene: TRBJ2-2; CDR3 protein: CASSPGQMNTGELFF; CDR3 DNA: TGTGCCAGCTCACCGGGACAGATGAACACCGGGGAGCTGTTTTTT
D gene: TRBD1; clone size: once; V gene: TRBV18; J gene: TRBJ1-6; CDR3 protein: CASSPTVGDRANSPLHF; CDR3 DNA: TGTGCCAGCTCACCAACCGTAGGGGACAGGGCCAATTCACCCCTCCACTTT
D gene: NA; clone size: NA; V gene: TRBV7-7; J gene: TRBJ2-1; CDR3 protein: CASSFGGLNNEQFF; CDR3 DNA: TGTGCTAGCAGCTTCGGGGGGCTAAACAATGAGCAGTTCTTC
D gene: TRBD1; clone size: NA; V gene: TRBV2; J gene: TRBJ1-6; CDR3 protein: CASSPQGASLHF; CDR3 DNA: TGTGCCAGCAGCCCACAGGGGGCATCCCTCCACTTT
D gene: TRBD2; clone size: NA; V gene: TRBV19; J gene: TRBJ2-1; CDR3 protein: CASRETSGRRNEQFF; CDR3 DNA: TGTGCCAGTAGGGAGACTAGCGGGAGGCGGAATGAGCAGTTCTTC
D gene: NA; clone size: NA; V gene: TRBV7-2; J gene: TRBJ2-3; CDR3 protein: CASSLVPGGIADTQYF; CDR3 DNA: TGTGCCAGCAGCTTAGTCCCCGGGGGAATCGCAGATACGCAGTATTTT
D gene: TRBD2; clone size: NA; V gene: TRBV5-1; J gene: TRBJ2-1; CDR3 protein: CASSFGLAGGPANEQFF; CDR3 DNA: TGCGCCAGCAGCTTTGGACTAGCGGGAGGGCCGGCCAATGAGCAGTTCTTC
D gene: TRBD2; clone size: NA; V gene: TRBV7-2; J gene: TRBJ2-5; CDR3 protein: CASLGGGAGETQYF; CDR3 DNA: TGTGCCAGCCTCGGCGGGGGGGCGGGGGAGACCCAGTACTTC
D gene: NA; clone size: once; V gene: TRBV19; J gene: TRBJ2-7; CDR3 protein: CASSMRDIGPYEQYF; CDR3 DNA: TGTGCCAGTAGTATGAGGGACATAGGTCCCTACGAGCAGTACTTC
D gene: TRBD1; clone size: NA; V gene: TRBV30; J gene: TRBJ1-3; CDR3 protein: CAWSIPDRGIGNTIYF; CDR3 DNA: TGTGCCTGGAGTATACCTGACAGGGGAATCGGCAACACCATATATTTT
D gene: NA; clone size: once; V gene: TRBV7-6; J gene: TRBJ2-1; CDR3 protein: CASSPQDSTYNEQFF; CDR3 DNA: TGTGCCAGCAGCCCCCAGGACAGCACCTACAATGAGCAGTTCTTC
D gene: TRBD1; clone size: NA; V gene: TRBV13; J gene: TRBJ1-6; CDR3 protein: CASSTSGTGAGSPLHF; CDR3 DNA: TGTGCCAGCAGCACTTCCGGGACAGGGGCAGGATCACCCCTCCACTTT